These 2 T cell receptor beta chains share one sample of origin, sequenced in a study of cytomegalovirus exposure and HLA in healthy donors (TCRdb year 2017). Library method: the immunoSEQ multiplex PCR assay. For the multiplex PCR, a mixture combining 60 forward primers for TCR Vbeta segments and 13 reverse primers for TCR Jbeta segments was used. Here the immuneACCESS table is served through TCRdb, limited to in-frame sequences with V and J called. Missing clones are a known gap in these copies; in checked studies unresolved V genes cover under half, and the rest lacks a known reason. The sample table gives around 100,000 clones. The ten largest clones add up to roughly 3.6% of the sample. Source material: PBMCs. These receptors came from a man aged 25 to 40 in good health and CMV-seronegative.

The rearrangement links TRBV4-1 to TRBJ1-1, with TRBD1 as a possible D gene (6 bases). Germline lookup yields CDR1 MGHRA and CDR2 YSYEKL. The CDR3 has 16 amino acids. V lost 1 base and J 2 bases, leaving 14 bases between the germline ends. The CDR3 DNA sequence: TGCGCCAGCAGCCAAGGGACGGGGGGCGCTAACACTGAAGCTTTCTTT. Its translation: CASSQGTGGANTEAFF.

V and J are TRBV6-1 and TRBJ1-4, with D possibly being TRBD1 (6 bases). The CDR3 length is 13 residues. V was cut by 1 base and J by 10 bases, with 10 bases left in between. Germline V gene sequence: CDR1 MNHNS, CDR2 SASEGT. In DNA form, the CDR3 reads TGTGCCAGCAGTGAAGAGGGCAGGGGAAAACTGTTTTTT. Amino acids: CASSEEGRGKLFF.